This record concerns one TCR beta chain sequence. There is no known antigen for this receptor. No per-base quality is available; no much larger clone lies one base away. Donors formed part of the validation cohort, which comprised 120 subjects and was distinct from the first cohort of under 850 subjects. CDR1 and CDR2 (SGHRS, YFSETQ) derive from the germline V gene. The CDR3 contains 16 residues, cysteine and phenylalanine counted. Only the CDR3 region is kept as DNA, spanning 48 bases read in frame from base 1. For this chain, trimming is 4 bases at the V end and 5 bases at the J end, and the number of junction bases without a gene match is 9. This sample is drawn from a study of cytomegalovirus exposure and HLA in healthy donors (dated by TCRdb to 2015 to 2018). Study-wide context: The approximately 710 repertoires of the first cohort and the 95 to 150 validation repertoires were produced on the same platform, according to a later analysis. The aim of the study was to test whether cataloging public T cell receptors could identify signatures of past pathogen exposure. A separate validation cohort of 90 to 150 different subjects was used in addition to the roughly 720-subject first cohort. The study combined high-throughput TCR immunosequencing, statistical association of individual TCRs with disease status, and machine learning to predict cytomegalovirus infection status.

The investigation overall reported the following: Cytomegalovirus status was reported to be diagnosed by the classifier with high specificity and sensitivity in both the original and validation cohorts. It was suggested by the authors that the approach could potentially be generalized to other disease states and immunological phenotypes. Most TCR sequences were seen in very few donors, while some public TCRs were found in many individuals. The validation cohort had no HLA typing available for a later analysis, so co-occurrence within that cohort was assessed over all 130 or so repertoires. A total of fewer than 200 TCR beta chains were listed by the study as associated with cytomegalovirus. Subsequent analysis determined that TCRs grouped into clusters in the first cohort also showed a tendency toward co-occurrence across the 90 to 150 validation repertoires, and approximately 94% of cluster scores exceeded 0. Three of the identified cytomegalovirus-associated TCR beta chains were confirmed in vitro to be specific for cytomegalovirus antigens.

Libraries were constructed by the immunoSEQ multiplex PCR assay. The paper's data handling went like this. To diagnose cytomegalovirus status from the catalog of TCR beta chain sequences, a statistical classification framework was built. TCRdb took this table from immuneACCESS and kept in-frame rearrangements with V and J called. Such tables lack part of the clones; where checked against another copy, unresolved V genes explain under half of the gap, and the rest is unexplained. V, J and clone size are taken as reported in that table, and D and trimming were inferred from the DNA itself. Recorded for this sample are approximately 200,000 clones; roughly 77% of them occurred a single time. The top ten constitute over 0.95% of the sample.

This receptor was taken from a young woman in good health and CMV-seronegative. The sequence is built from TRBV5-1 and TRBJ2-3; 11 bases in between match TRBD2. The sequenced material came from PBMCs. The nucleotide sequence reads TGCGCCAGCAGCCTTCTGACTAGCGGGATGGGAGATACGCAGTATTTT. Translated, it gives CASSLLTSGMGDTQYF.